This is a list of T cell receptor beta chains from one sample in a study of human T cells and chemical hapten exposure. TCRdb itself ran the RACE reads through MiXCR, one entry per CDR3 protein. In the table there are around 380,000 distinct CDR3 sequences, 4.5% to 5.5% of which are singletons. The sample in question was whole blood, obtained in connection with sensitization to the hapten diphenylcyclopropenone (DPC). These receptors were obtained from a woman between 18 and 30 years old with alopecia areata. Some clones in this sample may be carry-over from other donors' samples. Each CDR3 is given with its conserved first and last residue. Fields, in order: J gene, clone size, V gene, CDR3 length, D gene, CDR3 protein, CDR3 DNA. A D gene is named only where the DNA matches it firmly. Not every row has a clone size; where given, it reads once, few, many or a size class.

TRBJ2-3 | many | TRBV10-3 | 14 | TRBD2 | CAISASGVTDTQYF | TGTGCCATCAGTGCTAGCGGGGTGACAGATACGCAGTATTTT
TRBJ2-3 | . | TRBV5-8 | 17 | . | CASSLSALGVRADTQYF | TGTGCCAGCAGCTTAAGCGCCCTGGGAGTACGGGCAGATACGCAGTATTTT
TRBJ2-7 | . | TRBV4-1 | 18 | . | CASSQDLIVFGRVYEQYF | TGCGCCAGCAGCCAAGATCTTATAGTATTCGGCAGGGTCTACGAGCAGTACTTC
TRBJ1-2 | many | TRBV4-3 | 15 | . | CASSQAPGASYGYTF | TGCGCCAGCAGCCAAGCCCCAGGGGCCTCCTATGGCTACACCTTC
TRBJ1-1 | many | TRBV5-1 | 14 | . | CASSLVGSDTEAFF | TGCGCCAGCAGCTTGGTAGGGTCGGACACTGAAGCTTTCTTT
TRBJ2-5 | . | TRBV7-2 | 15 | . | CASSSRSGVQETQYF | TGTGCCAGCAGCTCGCGATCAGGAGTACAAGAGACCCAGTACTTC
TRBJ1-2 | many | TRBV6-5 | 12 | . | CASKADLRGYTF | TGTGCCAGCAAGGCAGACTTGAGAGGCTACACCTTC
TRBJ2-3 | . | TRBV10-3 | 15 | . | CAITGDGSSTDTQYF | TGTGCCATCACCGGGGACGGGTCTAGCACAGATACGCAGTATTTT
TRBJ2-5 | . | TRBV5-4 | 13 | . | CASSHRHQETQYF | TGTGCCAGCAGCCATCGGCACCAAGAGACCCAGTACTTC
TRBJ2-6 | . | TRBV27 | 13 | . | CASSNSGANVLTF | TGTGCCAGCTCCAACTCTGGGGCCAACGTCCTGACTTTC
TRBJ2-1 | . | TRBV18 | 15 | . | CASSPLNSGHNEQFF | TGTGCCAGCTCACCCCTTAACTCGGGCCACAATGAGCAGTTCTTC
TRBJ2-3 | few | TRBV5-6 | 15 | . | CASSLEVEGTDTQYF | TGTGCCAGCAGCTTGGAGGTCGAGGGAACAGATACGCAGTATTTT
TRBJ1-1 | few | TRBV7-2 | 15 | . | CASSLIPGMNTEAFF | TGTGCCAGCAGCTTAATTCCAGGGATGAACACTGAAGCTTTCTTT
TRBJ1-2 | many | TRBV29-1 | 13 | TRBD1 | CSVVGQGLDGYTF | TGCAGCGTTGTGGGACAGGGGTTAGATGGCTACACCTTC
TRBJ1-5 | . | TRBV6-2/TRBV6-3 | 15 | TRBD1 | CASSETRGLGQPQHF | TGTGCCAGCAGTGAGACCAGGGGGCTCGGTCAGCCCCAGCATTTT
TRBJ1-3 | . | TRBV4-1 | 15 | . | CASSPKANSGNTIYF | TGCGCCAGCAGCCCCAAGGCGAACTCTGGAAACACCATATATTTT
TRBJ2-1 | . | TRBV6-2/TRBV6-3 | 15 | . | CASSPHSVGYNEQFF | TGTGCCAGCAGTCCCCACTCCGTAGGATACAATGAGCAGTTCTTC
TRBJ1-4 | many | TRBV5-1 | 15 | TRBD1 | CASSIQTGGNEKLFF | TGCGCCAGCAGCATACAAACAGGGGGGAATGAAAAACTGTTTTTT
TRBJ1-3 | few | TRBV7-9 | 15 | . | CASSLGLDSGNTIYF | TGTGCCAGCAGCTTAGGCCTAGACTCTGGAAACACCATATATTTT
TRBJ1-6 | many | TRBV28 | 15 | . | CASILRAADNSPLHF | TGTGCCAGCATCCTACGGGCCGCTGATAATTCACCCCTCCACTTT
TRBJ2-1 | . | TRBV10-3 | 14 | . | CAISGRGLYNEQFF | TGTGCCATCAGTGGGAGGGGGCTTTACAATGAGCAGTTCTTC
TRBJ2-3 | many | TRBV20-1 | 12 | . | CSASRGTDTQYF | TGCAGTGCTAGCAGGGGCACAGATACGCAGTATTTT
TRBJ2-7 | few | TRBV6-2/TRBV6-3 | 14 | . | CASSRRLSSYEQYF | TGTGCCAGCAGTAGACGGTTAAGCTCCTACGAGCAGTACTTC
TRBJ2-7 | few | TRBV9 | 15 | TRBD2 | CASSYSGTSGGEQYF | TGTGCCAGCAGCTATTCCGGGACTAGCGGGGGCGAGCAGTACTTC
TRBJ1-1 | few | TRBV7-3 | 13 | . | CASSFTLDTEAFF | TGTGCCAGCAGCTTCACGTTGGACACTGAAGCTTTCTTT
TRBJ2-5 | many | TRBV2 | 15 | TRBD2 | CASTEGLAGSETQYF | TGTGCCAGCACCGAAGGACTAGCGGGGTCTGAGACCCAGTACTTC
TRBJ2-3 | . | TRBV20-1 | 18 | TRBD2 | CSADSGTRRRLRTDTQYF | TGCAGTGCCGACTCCGGGACTAGGAGACGGCTTCGCACAGATACGCAGTATTTT
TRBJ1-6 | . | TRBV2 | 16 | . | CASRATESSYNSPLHF | TGTGCCAGCAGGGCGACAGAGAGCTCCTATAATTCACCCCTCCACTTT
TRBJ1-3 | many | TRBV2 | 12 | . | CASREKGNTIYF | TGTGCCAGCAGGGAGAAAGGAAACACCATATATTTT
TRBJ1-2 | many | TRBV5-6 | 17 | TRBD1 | CASSRWWTGGLDYGYTF | TGTGCCAGCAGCCGATGGTGGACAGGGGGTCTAGACTATGGCTACACCTTC
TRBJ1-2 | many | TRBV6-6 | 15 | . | CASSSGTSANYGYTF | TGTGCCAGCAGTTCTGGGACATCCGCCAACTATGGCTACACCTTC
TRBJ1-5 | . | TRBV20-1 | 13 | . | CSASSRINQPQHF | TGCAGTGCTAGTAGCAGGATCAATCAGCCCCAGCATTTT
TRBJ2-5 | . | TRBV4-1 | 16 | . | CASSEAQEATSETQYF | TGCGCCAGCAGTGAAGCACAAGAAGCGACATCCGAGACCCAGTACTTC
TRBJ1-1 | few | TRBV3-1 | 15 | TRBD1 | CASSRPTRTGRQAFF | TGTGCCAGCAGCCGACCGACTAGGACAGGTCGGCAAGCTTTCTTT
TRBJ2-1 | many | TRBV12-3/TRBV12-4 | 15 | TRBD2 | CASSPSGGPAYEQFF | TGTGCCAGCAGTCCCAGCGGGGGTCCTGCGTATGAGCAGTTCTTC
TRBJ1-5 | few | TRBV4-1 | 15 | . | CASSQGGGSTQPQHF | TGCGCCAGCAGCCAAGGAGGAGGGTCGACTCAGCCCCAGCATTTT
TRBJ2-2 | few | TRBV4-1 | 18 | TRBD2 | CASSHLGLAGKNTGELFF | TGCGCCAGCAGCCACTTGGGACTAGCGGGGAAAAACACCGGGGAGCTGTTTTTT
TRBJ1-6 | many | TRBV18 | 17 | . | CASSPRAERSYNSPLHF | TGTGCCAGCTCACCACGGGCAGAACGTTCCTATAATTCACCCCTCCACTTT
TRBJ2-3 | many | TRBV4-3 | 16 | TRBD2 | CASSQGSGRHTDTQYF | TGCGCCAGCAGCCAGGGTAGCGGGCGTCACACAGATACGCAGTATTTT
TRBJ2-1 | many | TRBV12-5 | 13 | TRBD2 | CASGSTSGTRQFF | TGTGCTAGTGGTTCAACCTCCGGGACTAGACAGTTCTTC
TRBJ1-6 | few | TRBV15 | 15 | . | CATSRDYLRDSPLHF | TGTGCCACCAGCAGAGATTACCTGAGGGATTCACCCCTCCACTTT
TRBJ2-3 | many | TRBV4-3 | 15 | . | CASSHERLAAGTQYF | TGCGCCAGCAGCCACGAGCGGTTGGCGGCCGGGACGCAGTATTTT
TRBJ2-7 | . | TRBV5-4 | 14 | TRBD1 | CASSLRDSSYEQYF | TGTGCCAGCAGCTTGAGGGACAGCTCCTACGAGCAGTACTTC
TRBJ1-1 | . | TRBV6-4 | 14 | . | CASSDRGLVTEAFF | TGTGCCAGCAGTGATAGGGGGTTGGTCACTGAAGCTTTCTTT
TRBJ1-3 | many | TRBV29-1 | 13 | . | CSVEDSNGNTIYF | TGCAGCGTTGAAGATAGTAATGGAAACACCATATATTTT
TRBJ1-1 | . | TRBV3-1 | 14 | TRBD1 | CASSHGTANTEAFF | TGTGCCAGCAGCCACGGGACAGCGAACACTGAAGCTTTCTTT
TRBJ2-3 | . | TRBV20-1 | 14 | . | CSARRASSTDTQYF | TGCAGTGCTAGAAGGGCATCAAGCACAGATACGCAGTATTTT
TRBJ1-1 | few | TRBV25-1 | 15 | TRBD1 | CASSPYRGMNTEAFF | TGTGCCAGCAGTCCCTACAGGGGGATGAACACTGAAGCTTTCTTT
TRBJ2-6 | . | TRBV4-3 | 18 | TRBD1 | CASSRTEQGAGGANVLTF | TGCGCCAGCAGCCGAACAGAGCAGGGGGCGGGTGGGGCCAACGTCCTGACTTTC
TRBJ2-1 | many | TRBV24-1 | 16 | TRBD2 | CATSDLGSFVGGGQFF | TGTGCCACCAGTGATTTAGGGAGCTTCGTCGGCGGGGGGCAGTTCTTC
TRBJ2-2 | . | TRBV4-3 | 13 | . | CASSQDYSGELFF | TGCGCCAGCAGCCAAGATTACTCCGGGGAGCTGTTTTTT
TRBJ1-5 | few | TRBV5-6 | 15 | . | CASSLVGLDNQPQHF | TGTGCCAGCAGCTTGGTGGGACTGGACAATCAGCCCCAGCATTTT
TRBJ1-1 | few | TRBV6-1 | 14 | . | CASSRPGFGTEAFF | TGTGCCAGCAGTCGCCCCGGGTTCGGGACTGAAGCTTTCTTT
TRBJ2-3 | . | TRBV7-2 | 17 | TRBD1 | CASSLVHRGRRTDTQYF | TGTGCCAGCAGCTTAGTTCACAGGGGGAGGAGGACAGATACGCAGTATTTT
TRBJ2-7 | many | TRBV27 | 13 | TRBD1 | CASSPGQGTEQYF | TGTGCCAGCAGTCCGGGACAGGGTACCGAGCAGTACTTC
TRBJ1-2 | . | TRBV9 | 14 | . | CASSEDSGNYGYTF | TGTGCCAGCAGCGAGGACAGCGGTAACTATGGCTACACCTTC
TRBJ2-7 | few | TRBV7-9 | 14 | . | CASSSPTGSNEQYF | TGTGCCAGCAGCTCACCGACAGGCTCGAACGAGCAGTACTTC
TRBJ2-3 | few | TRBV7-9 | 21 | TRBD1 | CASSLAGSELRTGKPTDTQYF | TGTGCCAGCAGCTTAGCCGGCTCGGAACTAAGGACAGGAAAGCCCACAGATACGCAGTATTTT
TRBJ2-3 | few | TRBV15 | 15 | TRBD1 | CATRNRRGPTDTQYF | TGTGCCACCAGAAACAGAAGGGGGCCTACAGATACGCAGTATTTT
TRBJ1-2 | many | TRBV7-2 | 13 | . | CASSSYMYYGYTF | TGTGCCAGCAGCTCCTATATGTACTATGGCTACACCTTC